Listed below are T cell receptor beta chains from one sample, sequenced in a study of early T cells in non-severe SARS-CoV-2 infection. TCRdb ran MiXCR on the 5' RACE reads and lists one entry per CDR3 protein. The sample includes approximately 9,100 distinct CDR3 sequences, 4% to 5.5% of them seen just once. Sequences were obtained from whole blood. The receptor set was obtained from an adult who was a healthcare worker with PCR-confirmed SARS-CoV-2 infection or an uninfected control (not recorded which). Each CDR3 is given with its conserved first and last residue. A D gene is named only where the DNA matches it firmly. Where a row states a size, it is once, few, many or the class of an expanded clone; other rows omit it.

j_call d_call v_call clone_size cdr3_aa cdr3_nt
TRBJ2-1 NA TRBV18 many CASSPDSYNEQFF TGTGCCAGCTCACCCGACTCCTACAATGAGCAGTTCTTC
TRBJ2-5 TRBD2 TRBV6-2/TRBV6-3 many CASSYQSGRPEGQETQYF TGTGCCAGCAGTTACCAGAGCGGGAGGCCTGAGGGGCAAGAGACCCAGTACTTC
TRBJ2-1 TRBD2 TRBV13 medium-sized CASSHGLAGDLNEQFF TGTGCCAGCAGCCACGGACTAGCGGGAGATTTGAATGAGCAGTTCTTC
TRBJ1-6 NA TRBV28 medium-sized CASSSTWDNSPLHF TGTGCCAGCAGTTCCACCTGGGATAATTCACCCCTCCACTTT
TRBJ1-2 NA TRBV5-1 few CASSPGQPHQDTF TGCGCCAGCAGCCCCGGACAGCCCCACCAGGACACCTTC
TRBJ1-3 NA TRBV5-1 many CASSLDGQPGGNTIYF TGCGCCAGCAGCCTGGATGGGCAGCCAGGTGGAAACACCATATATTTT
TRBJ2-3 TRBD2 TRBV20-1 medium-sized CSAWMGLAGTDTQYF TGCAGTGCCTGGATGGGACTAGCTGGCACAGATACGCAGTATTTT
TRBJ1-5 NA TRBV6-2/TRBV6-3 many CATQGGNQPQHF TGTGCCACGCAGGGCGGCAATCAGCCCCAGCATTTT
TRBJ2-5 NA TRBV11-3 many CASSFFPDGTQYF TGTGCCAGCAGCTTCTTCCCTGATGGGACCCAGTACTTC
TRBJ1-1 NA TRBV19 medium-sized CASSIGLGTEAFF TGTGCCAGTAGTATAGGGTTGGGCACTGAAGCTTTCTTT
TRBJ2-1 TRBD1 TRBV5-1 NA CASSYGQGSTNEQFF TGCGCCAGCAGTTATGGACAGGGATCCACTAATGAGCAGTTCTTC
TRBJ2-5 NA TRBV7-9 medium-sized CASSFREEETQYF TGTGCCAGCAGCTTCAGGGAGGAAGAGACCCAGTACTTC
TRBJ2-1 TRBD2 TRBV11-3 medium-sized CASSLLLSGSISEQFF TGTGCCAGCAGCTTATTACTGAGCGGGAGTATTTCTGAGCAGTTCTTC
TRBJ2-5 TRBD2 TRBV20-1 many CSARGSGPYQETQYF TGCAGTGCTAGGGGTAGCGGGCCGTACCAAGAGACCCAGTACTTC
TRBJ2-1 NA TRBV3-1 many CASSPPGVGSEQFF TGTGCCAGCAGCCCCCCGGGGGTCGGGAGTGAGCAGTTCTTC
TRBJ2-3 NA TRBV20-1 many CSASLGADTQYF TGCAGTGCTAGTTTAGGGGCGGATACGCAGTATTTT
TRBJ2-1 NA TRBV19 medium-sized CASSIVQETYNEQFF TGTGCCAGTAGTATAGTACAGGAGACCTACAATGAGCAGTTCTTC
TRBJ2-1 NA TRBV20-1 many CSVASSYNEQFF TGCAGTGTAGCGAGTTCCTACAATGAGCAGTTCTTC
TRBJ2-5 TRBD2 TRBV30 many CAWRSLLAGGTQYF TGTGCCTGGAGATCGTTACTAGCGGGAGGAACCCAGTACTTC
TRBJ1-5 TRBD1 TRBV19 medium-sized CASKPRTGSNQPQHF TGTGCCAGTAAGCCCAGGACAGGGAGCAATCAGCCCCAGCATTTT
TRBJ2-1 NA TRBV25-1 NA CASGVQVGYNEQFF TGTGCCAGCGGTGTACAGGTGGGCTACAATGAGCAGTTCTTC
TRBJ2-7 NA TRBV11-2 medium-sized CASSLYTGTSASEQYF TGTGCCAGCAGCCTTTACACCGGGACCAGCGCTTCCGAGCAGTACTTC
TRBJ1-1 TRBD1 TRBV3-1 NA CASRHRTGQGAFF TGTGCCAGCAGACATAGGACAGGGCAAGGAGCTTTCTTT